The 28 T cell receptor beta chains below all came from one sample that was sequenced in a study of OX40 agonist ivuxolimab in advanced cancers. This table comes from immunoSEQ multiplex PCR, and its TCRdb copy is limited to in-frame clones, with some not included. The sample has about 89,000 clones, 90% to 95% seen once; the top ten hold roughly 0.26%. The sample here was CD4+ or CD8+ T cells sorted from blood, taken in a trial of the OX40 agonist ivuxolimab. The receptors were gathered from an adult with an advanced solid tumor such as melanoma, head and neck, liver or kidney cancer.

The V gene is TRBV7-8, the J gene TRBJ1-2; possible D gene TRBD1, 6 bases. Germline V lookup: CDR1 SGHVS, CDR2 FQNEAQ. The ends were cut back, 11 bases at V and 4 bases at J, with 17 bases in the middle. There are 13 residues in the CDR3. The DNA for the CDR3 is TGTGCCGTCGGGGGGGGCGGTCCCTATGGCTACACCTTC. Amino acids: CAVGGGGPYGYTF. Together with reference TRBV7-8 and TRBJ1-2, the CDR3 gives the full variable domain: GAGVSQSPRYKVAKRGQDVALRCDPISGHVSLFWYQQALGQGPEFLTYFQNEAQLDKSGLPSDRFFAERPEGSVSTLKIQRTQQEDSAVYLCAVGGGGPYGYTFGSGTRLTVV.

The CDR3: CASSLQALGRQNLYSYNEQFF. CDR3 nucleotide sequence: TGTGCCAGCAGCTTACAGGCACTGGGACGGCAAAACCTTTACTCCTACAATGAGCAGTTCTTC. The rearrangement links TRBV7-3 to TRBJ2-1; D is perhaps TRBD1 or TRBD2 (5 bases each). This CDR3 is 21 amino acids long. Germline CDR1 reads SGHTA; CDR2 reads FQGTGA. Deletions cut 2 bases from V and 0 bases from J, with 26 bases between.

V usage is TRBV25-1 and J usage is TRBJ1-3; D not resolved. CDR1 and CDR2 from the germline V gene are MGHDK and SYGVNS. The CDR3 loop spans 14 amino acids. V was clipped by 3 bases and J by 0 bases, with 6 bases between them. CDR3: CASSEFNSGNTIYF. In DNA, the CDR3 is TGTGCCAGCAGTGAGTTCAACTCTGGAAACACCATATATTTT.

The chain uses TRBV18 and TRBJ2-5, with TRBD2 matching 13 bases. V trimming: 6 bases; J trimming: 2 bases; junction bases outside the gene matches: 3. CDR1 KGHSH and CDR2 LQKENI come from the germline V gene. The CDR3 runs 15 residues. DNA of the CDR3: TGTGCCAGCTCGCGACTAGCGGGGGGTCAAGAGACCCAGTACTTC. Translation gives CASSRLAGGQETQYF.

The chain couples TRBV10-3 to TRBJ2-3; perhaps D is TRBD1 or TRBD2 (5 bases each). The CDR3 spans 15 residues. V was cut by 3 bases and J by 1 base, with 11 bases left in between. Germline V gives CDR1 ENHRY, CDR2 SYGVKD. Here the CDR3 reads CAISDSGTRTDTQYF. CDR3 in DNA: TGTGCCATCAGTGATTCCGGGACCCGCACAGATACGCAGTATTTT.

This sequence joins TRBV5-1 and TRBJ2-5, with a tentative D call TRBD2 (6 bases). From germline, CDR1 is SGHRS and CDR2 YFSETQ. The CDR3 covers 14 residues. Trimming stripped 5 bases from V and 3 bases from J, with 14 bases between. The CDR3 coding sequence is TGCGCCAGCAGACGACTAGTTTTTGAAGAGACCCAGTACTTC. Translating it yields CASRRLVFEETQYF. The variable domain in full, with the rest retrieved from reference TRBV5-1 and TRBJ2-5, is KAGVTQTPRYLIKTRGQQVTLSCSPISGHRSVSWYQQTPGQGLQFLFEYFSETQRNKGNFPGRFSGRQFSNSRSEMNVSTLELGDSALYLCASRRLVFEETQYFGPGTRLLVL.

The chain joins TRBV27 to TRBJ1-5, with D hard to call. Germline assignment: CDR1 MNHEY and CDR2 SMNVEV (reference sequence). Trimming pared 3 bases from V and 4 bases from J, leaving 10 bases between. The CDR3 runs 14 residues. The CDR3 DNA is TGTGCCAGCAGTTTTGCAGGTCCAAATCAGCCCCAGCATTTT. Residues: CASSFAGPNQPQHF.

This chain joins TRBV6-1 and TRBJ1-5; D is ambiguous. V was pared by 2 bases and J by 2 bases, with 1 base between. Germline loops: CDR1 MNHNS, CDR2 SASEGT. The CDR3 runs to 12 residues. In DNA form, the CDR3 reads TGTGCCAGCAGTGAACGCAATCAGCCCCAGCATTTT. This translates into CASSERNQPQHF.

V usage is TRBV11-2 and J usage is TRBJ2-1; the match to TRBD2 covers 7 bases. The CDR3 sequence is 13 residues long. Germline trimming cut 1 base from V and 10 bases from J; bases unmatched to any gene: 4. Germline CDR1 and CDR2: SGHAT and FQNNGV. The CDR3 DNA follows: TGTGCCAGCAGCTTAGCGGCACTAGCGGAGCAGTTCTTC. It translates to CASSLAALAEQFF.

The CDR3 nucleotides read TGTGCCAGCAGCCAACCCGGACTAGCGGGACTCTCCTACAATGAGCAGTTCTTC. Its protein is CASSQPGLAGLSYNEQFF. The V gene is TRBV4-2, the J gene TRBJ2-1; 12 nucleotides line up with TRBD2. This CDR3 spans 18 amino acids. CDR1 is LGHNA and CDR2 is YNFKEQ in the germline V gene. Losses at the gene ends were 2 bases for V and 0 bases for J; bases not matched to a gene: 5.

The chain is built from TRBV4-2 and TRBJ1-5; D may be TRBD1 (6 bases). Germline values: CDR1 LGHNA, CDR2 YNFKEQ. V gave up 3 bases and J gave up 7 bases, with 16 bases separating them. There are 15 residues in the CDR3. CDR3 residues: CASSQVSGARQPQHF. The CDR3 nucleotides read TGTGCCAGCAGCCAGGTTTCGGGGGCGAGGCAGCCCCAGCATTTT.

The V gene is TRBV19, the J gene TRBJ1-5, with D perhaps TRBD1 (5 bases). The CDR3 totals 14 residues. Germline CDR1 and CDR2: LNHDA and SQIVND (reference sequence). V lost 8 bases, J lost 7 bases, and 18 bases lay in between. In DNA, the CDR3 is TGTGCCAGTGGCACAACAGGATCTGTACAGCCCCAGCATTTT. Its protein product is CASGTTGSVQPQHF.

The CDR3 here is CASSFILTDTQYF. The CDR3, as DNA: TGCGCCAGCAGCTTTATTCTGACAGATACGCAGTATTTT. The genes are TRBV5-1 and TRBJ2-3; unclear D gene. The CDR3 length is 13 residues. Deletions cut 2 bases from V and 3 bases from J, with 7 bases between. Germline V CDR1 and CDR2: SGHRS, YFSETQ.

The CDR3 region is CASSVVAETYNEQFF. The CDR3 DNA reads as TGTGCCAGCAGTGTTGTTGCGGAAACCTACAATGAGCAGTTCTTC. V and J are TRBV6-1 and TRBJ2-1, with D uncertain. The germline gives CDR1 MNHNS, CDR2 SASEGT. The CDR3 runs to 15 residues. Trimming stripped 4 bases from V and 2 bases from J, with 12 bases between.

The genes are TRBV7-9 and TRBJ2-7, with D maybe TRBD2 (7 bases). The J call is doubtful: the DNA matches TRBJ2-5 better. The germline gives CDR1 SEHNR, CDR2 FQNEAQ (reference sequence). The CDR3 sequence is 16 residues long. In DNA, the CDR3 is TGTGCCAGCAGCTTAGGGGCGGGGGCCCCCCAAGAGACCCAGTACTTC. It translates to CASSLGAGAPQETQYF.

The chain employs TRBV19 and TRBJ1-5, with a weak D call TRBD1 (5 bases). Trimming shortened V by 3 bases and J by 5 bases, and 8 bases separated the two germline ends. The CDR3 covers 13 residues. Germline CDR1 is LNHDA and CDR2 is SQIVND (reference sequence). CDR3 DNA sequence: TGTGCCAGTAGTATCCGGGGCGATCAGCCCCAGCATTTT. Translated: CASSIRGDQPQHF. Full variable domain (outside the CDR3, taken from reference TRBV19 and TRBJ1-5): DGGITQSPKYLFRKEGQNVTLSCEQNLNHDAMYWYRQDPGQGLRLIYYSQIVNDFQKGDIAEGYSVSREKKESFPLTVTSAQKNPTAFYLCASSIRGDQPQHFGDGTRLSIL.

This clone showed up just once. The chain uses TRBV6-6 and TRBJ2-1, with D possibly matching TRBD1 (6 bases). Germline V gives CDR1 MNHNY, CDR2 SVGAGI (reference sequence). This CDR3 spans 15 amino acids. V gave up 6 bases and J gave up 5 bases, with 17 bases separating them. CDR3 nucleotides: TGTGCCAGCAGCCGACGGGGACACCAGAACAATGAGCAGTTCTTC. This encodes CASSRRGHQNNEQFF.

This clone occurred once. This chain connects TRBV11-3 to TRBJ2-1, with a weak D call TRBD2 (6 bases). The CDR3 length is 14 residues. V gave up 4 bases and J gave up 7 bases, with 14 bases separating them. CDR1 and CDR2 from the germline V gene are SGHNT and YENEEA. CDR3 residues: CASSSTREWNEQFF. The CDR3 coding sequence is TGTGCCAGCAGCTCCACTCGGGAGTGGAATGAGCAGTTCTTC.

Regarding this clone: At the DNA level, this CDR3 is encoded by other sequences in the same sample as well. The V and J genes are TRBV2 and TRBJ1-5; D uncertain. The length of the CDR3 is 14 residues. The germline V and J ends were trimmed by 3 bases and 0 bases, with 6 bases remaining between them. Germline CDR1 is SNHLY and CDR2 is FYNNEI. CDR3 bases: TGTGCCAGCAGTGACAGCCATAGCAATCAGCCCCAGCATTTT. The encoded protein is CASSDSHSNQPQHF.

This rearrangement joins TRBV5-1 to TRBJ2-1; 8 nucleotides match TRBD1. J was trimmed by 9 bases and V by 1 base; bases with no gene match: 12. Germline CDR1 is SGHRS and CDR2 is YFSETQ. The CDR3 is made up of 16 amino acids. This chain's CDR3 is CASSLNTAGGVSEQFF. In DNA form, the CDR3 reads TGCGCCAGCAGCTTGAATACTGCAGGGGGCGTTTCTGAGCAGTTCTTC.

This chain connects TRBV6-1 to TRBJ2-3; the D is unclear. There are 13 residues in the CDR3. The germline CDR1 and CDR2 sequences are MNHNS and SASEGT. The V end was cut by 6 bases, the J end by 0 bases, with 7 bases between. The CDR3 sequence is CASRGTSTDTQYF. CDR3 sequence (DNA): TGTGCCAGCAGAGGAACTAGCACAGATACGCAGTATTTT.

The V call is TRBV28, the J call TRBJ2-1, with 7 bases matching TRBD1. The ends lost 5 bases at V and 5 bases at J; junction bases unmatched: 9. Per the germline V gene, CDR1 is MDHEN and CDR2 is SYDVKM. The CDR3 covers 15 residues. The CDR3 is CASSTPGQWDNEQFF. The CDR3 coding sequence is TGTGCCAGCAGTACTCCGGGACAGTGGGACAATGAGCAGTTCTTC.

This rearrangement joins TRBV5-6 to TRBJ2-6; TRBD1 matches 9 bases. The CDR3 length is 15 residues. V lost 4 bases to trimming and J lost 1 base; unmatched junction nucleotides: 0. The germline V gene encodes CDR1 SGHDT and CDR2 YYEEEE. The CDR3 bases are TGTGCCAGCAGCGACAGGGGGTCTGGGGCCAACGTCCTGACTTTC. Protein: CASSDRGSGANVLTF.

This chain joins TRBV19 and TRBJ2-1; 11 bases are a match to TRBD1. There are 17 residues in the CDR3. With V trimmed by 9 bases and J by 0 bases, 10 bases remained unmatched. Germline V lookup: CDR1 LNHDA, CDR2 SQIVND (reference sequence). This CDR3 is CASNGQGADSSYNEQFF. The CDR3 DNA is TGTGCCAGCAACGGACAGGGGGCCGACAGCTCCTACAATGAGCAGTTCTTC.

The rearrangement uses TRBV19 and TRBJ1-2, with 8 bases identical to TRBD1. V trimming: 10 bases; J trimming: 4 bases; junction bases outside the gene matches: 11. The CDR3 is 14 amino acids. CDR1 and CDR2 (germline): LNHDA, SQIVND (reference sequence). In DNA, the CDR3 is TGTGCCACCATCGGGACAGGCTTACCCTATGGCTACACCTTC. This gives the protein CATIGTGLPYGYTF.

This chain joins TRBV4-3 and TRBJ1-1; D gene ambiguous. V lost 4 bases, J lost 3 bases, and 15 bases lay in between. The germline CDR1 and CDR2 sequences are LGHNA and YSLEER. This CDR3 is 15 amino acids long. The CDR3 DNA is TGCGCCAGCAGCCGAGTACACCAACGGGACACTGAAGCTTTCTTT. Translated: CASSRVHQRDTEAFF.

This rearrangement joins TRBV18 to TRBJ2-7, with no clear D. This CDR3 spans 13 amino acids. CDR1 and CDR2 from the germline V gene are KGHSH and LQKENI. V dropped 4 bases and J dropped 3 bases, with 10 bases sitting between them. The CDR3 sequence is CASSRTVDYEQYF. The DNA for the CDR3 is TGTGCCAGCTCACGGACGGTAGACTACGAGCAGTACTTC.

The rearrangement joins TRBV28 to TRBJ2-1; D gene ambiguous. This CDR3 has 13 amino acids. In germline, CDR1 is MDHEN, CDR2 SYDVKM. Trimming removed 1 base at V and 7 bases at J, with 8 bases between. The CDR3 is CASSLSDSNEQFF. The CDR3 DNA sequence: TGTGCCAGCAGTTTATCAGACTCGAATGAGCAGTTCTTC.